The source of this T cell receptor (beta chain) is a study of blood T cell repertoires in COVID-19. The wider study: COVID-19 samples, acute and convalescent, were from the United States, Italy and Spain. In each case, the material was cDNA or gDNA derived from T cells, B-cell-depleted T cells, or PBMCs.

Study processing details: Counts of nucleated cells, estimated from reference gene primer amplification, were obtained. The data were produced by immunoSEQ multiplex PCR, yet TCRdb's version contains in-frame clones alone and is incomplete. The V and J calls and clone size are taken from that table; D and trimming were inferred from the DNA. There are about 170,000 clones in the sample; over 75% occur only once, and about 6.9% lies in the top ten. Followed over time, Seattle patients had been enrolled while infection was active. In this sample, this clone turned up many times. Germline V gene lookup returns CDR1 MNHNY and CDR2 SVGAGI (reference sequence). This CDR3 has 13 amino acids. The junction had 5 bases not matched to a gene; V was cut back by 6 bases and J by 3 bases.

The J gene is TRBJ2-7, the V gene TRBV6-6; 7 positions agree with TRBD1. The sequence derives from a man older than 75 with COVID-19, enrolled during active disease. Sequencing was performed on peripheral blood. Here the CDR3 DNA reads TGTGCCAGCAGCCCCGGGACAGTCTACGAGCAGTACTTC. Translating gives CASSPGTVYEQYF.